Each of the 32 T cell receptor beta chains below was sequenced from the same sample in a study of control samples from healthy donors and cancer patients (dated by TCRdb to about 2020). The library was generated by the immunoSEQ multiplex PCR assay. The clones in this table, taken by TCRdb from immuneACCESS, are in-frame only. Not every clone is retained; where verified, under half of the shortfall comes from an unresolved V gene, and the cause of the rest is unknown. A total of tens of thousands of clones appear in this sample, 75% to 90% of them only once. In total, the top ten clones hold roughly 15% of the sample. Sequenced input: blood. The receptor set was obtained from a man aged 50-59 years in good health.

This clone was seen once. The chain couples TRBV4-3 to TRBJ2-2, with TRBD2 matching over 11 bases. The CDR3 runs to 20 residues. CDR1 LGHNA and CDR2 YSLEER come from the germline V gene. V lost 4 bases, J lost 2 bases, and 15 bases stayed unmatched. In nucleotides, the CDR3 is TGCGCCAGCAGCCGCCATCGAGGACTAGCGGGCACTTACAACACCGGGGAGCTGTTTTTT. Translated, it gives CASSRHRGLAGTYNTGELFF.

CDR3 nucleotide sequence: TGTGCCAGCAGCGTAGAGGGACTAGCGGGTAATGAGCAGTTCTTC. Protein sequence: CASSVEGLAGNEQFF. The chain uses TRBV9 and TRBJ2-1, with 12 positions matching TRBD2. Germline CDR1 SGDLS, CDR2 YYNGEE. There are 15 residues in the CDR3. V was clipped by 0 bases and J by 7 bases; unmatched bases: 2.

This chain connects TRBV3-1 (or the pseudogene TRBV3-2) to TRBJ2-7; D ambiguous. Trimming shortened V by 4 bases and J by 3 bases, and 13 bases separated the two germline ends. CDR3 length equals 14 residues. Germline V gives CDR1 LGHDT, CDR2 YNNKEL (reference sequence). In DNA form, the CDR3 reads TGTGCCAGCAGCCGTGCTACTGCTAGCTACGAGCAGTACTTC. Translating gives CASSRATASYEQYF.

This chain uses TRBV19 with TRBJ1-1; 8 bases map to TRBD1. With 7 bases clipped from V and 4 bases from J, the junction kept 8 bases outside the gene matches. CDR1 is LNHDA and CDR2 is SQIVND in the germline V gene (reference sequence). There are 14 residues in the CDR3. Here the CDR3 reads CASTLSGGRTEAFF. The CDR3, as DNA: TGTGCCAGTACCTTGTCAGGGGGCCGCACTGAAGCTTTCTTT.

This clone was seen a handful of times. The chain is built from TRBV29-1 and TRBJ2-7; the match to TRBD1 covers 8 bases. Germline trimming cut 4 bases from V and 1 base from J; bases unmatched to any gene: 3. From germline, CDR1 is SQVTM and CDR2 ANQGSEA. CDR3 length equals 13 residues. CDR3 protein: CSVGWDRSYEQYF. CDR3 DNA sequence: TGCAGCGTTGGCTGGGACAGGTCCTACGAGCAGTACTTC.

The chain is built from TRBV14 and TRBJ2-3; tentatively, D is TRBD2 (5 bases). CDR1 and CDR2 (germline): SGHDN, FVKESK. V lost 0 bases to trimming and J lost 2 bases, with 12 bases between them. This CDR3 is built from 16 residues. This CDR3 reads CASSQDRPGNTDTQYF. DNA for the CDR3: TGTGCCAGCAGCCAAGATAGGCCGGGAAACACAGATACGCAGTATTTT. The full variable domain, completed using reference TRBV14 and TRBJ2-3, is EAGVTQFPSHSVIEKGQTVTLRCDPISGHDNLYWYRRVMGKEIKFLLHFVKESKQDESGMPNNRFLAERTGGTYSTLKVQPAELEDSGVYFCASSQDRPGNTDTQYFGPGTRLTVL.

The chain is built from TRBV6-5 and TRBJ2-7, with D unresolved. The CDR3 is 13 amino acids. The germline V and J ends were trimmed by 5 bases and 3 bases, with 11 bases remaining between them. Germline CDR1 reads MNHEY; CDR2 reads SVGAGI. CDR3 protein: CASSIGRSYEQYF. The CDR3 DNA reads as TGTGCCAGCAGTATTGGACGGAGCTACGAGCAGTACTTC.

DNA of the CDR3: TGTGCCAGCAGCCAAAAGACCGGGACAGGGAACTCCTATAATTCACCCCTCCACTTT. Translating it yields CASSQKTGTGNSYNSPLHF. This chain links TRBV3-1 (or the pseudogene TRBV3-2) with TRBJ1-6; 9 nucleotides align to TRBD1. After removal of 2 bases from V and 0 bases from J, the junction contained 8 bases not matched to a gene. This CDR3 region has 19 residues. The germline V gene encodes CDR1 LGHDT and CDR2 YNNKEL (reference sequence).

This clone has just a few counts. CDR3: CASSSGLAGGPWETQYF. The CDR3 DNA reads as TGCGCCAGCAGCAGCGGACTAGCGGGAGGGCCGTGGGAGACCCAGTACTTC. The chain uses TRBV5-1 and TRBJ2-5, with 15 nucleotides matching TRBD2. CDR3 size: 17 residues. Germline V gene lookup returns CDR1 SGHRS and CDR2 YFSETQ. Trimming at V came to 4 bases and at J to 5 bases, leaving 9 bases not matched to a gene. The entire variable domain, with the rest obtained from reference TRBV5-1 and TRBJ2-5, is as follows: KAGVTQTPRYLIKTRGQQVTLSCSPISGHRSVSWYQQTPGQGLQFLFEYFSETQRNKGNFPGRFSGRQFSNSRSEMNVSTLELGDSALYLCASSSGLAGGPWETQYFGPGTRLLVL.

This clone has just one count. At one of its ends the junction is not consistent with the germline gene, which may arise from a read error. This chain uses TRBV12-3 or TRBV12-4 with TRBJ2-7; D is possibly TRBD1 or TRBD2 (5 bases each). The CDR3 has 12 amino acids. The CDR3 nucleotides are TGTGCCAGCAGTTTCTCTTTGGGGGACGTGTCCTTC. This encodes CASSFSLGDVSF.

The chain carries TRBV2 and TRBJ1-2; 8 positions agree with TRBD1. Germline V lookup: CDR1 SNHLY, CDR2 FYNNEI. The ends lost 5 bases at V and 6 bases at J; junction bases unmatched: 8. The CDR3 runs to 14 residues. The CDR3 DNA reads TGTGCCAGCAGTACCACACAGGGGGGCCATGGCTACACCTTC. Its protein product is CASSTTQGGHGYTF. Complete variable domain (other parts from reference TRBV2 and TRBJ1-2): EPEVTQTPSHQVTQMGQEVILRCVPISNHLYFYWYRQILGQKVEFLVSFYNNEISEKSEIFDDQFSVERPDGSNFTLKIRSTKLEDSAMYFCASSTTQGGHGYTFGSGTRLTVV.

The chain recombines TRBV2 with TRBJ1-1; D remains unclear. The V gene lost 2 bases and the J gene lost 1 base, with 2 bases spanning the gap. CDR1 is SNHLY and CDR2 is FYNNEI in the germline V gene. The CDR3 extends over 12 amino acids. The CDR3 DNA reads as TGTGCCAGCAGTGAATCGAACACTGAAGCTTTCTTT. Its translation is CASSESNTEAFF.

V is TRBV7-5 and J is TRBJ1-3. TRBV7-5 is a known pseudogene. CDR3 length: 13 amino acids. The CDR3 loop reads CARTGRGGNTIYF. The CDR3 DNA sequence: TGTGCCAGAACGGGGAGGGGGGGAAACACCATATATTTT.

The V and J genes are TRBV5-8 and TRBJ2-7; 9 bases are a match to TRBD2. The ends lost 4 bases at V and 6 bases at J; junction bases unmatched: 8. Germline V gives CDR1 SGHTS, CDR2 YDEGEE. This CDR3 has 14 amino acids. The CDR3 region has the DNA TGTGCCAGCAGCCTTGGGGTTAGCGGGGGCGAGCAGTACTTC. Translated: CASSLGVSGGEQYF.

This chain uses TRBV30 with TRBJ2-1; D not certain. CDR1 GTSNPN and CDR2 SVGIG come from the germline V gene (reference sequence). V was shortened by 0 bases and J by 15 bases, with 12 bases between the two germline ends. The CDR3 spans 11 residues. CDR3 residues: CAWSVGPEAFF. The CDR3, as DNA: TGTGCCTGGAGTGTTGGGCCTGAAGCGTTCTTC.

The chain couples TRBV12-3 or TRBV12-4 to TRBJ2-7; D remains ambiguous. The V end was cut by 4 bases, the J end by 7 bases, with 11 bases between. The CDR3 extends over 12 amino acids. The CDR3 reads CASSSSTGEQYF. As DNA, the CDR3 is TGTGCCAGCAGTTCGTCGACCGGGGAGCAGTACTTC.

As DNA, the CDR3 is TGTGCCAGCAGCGTAGATGCGTTCAGCTCCTACAATGAGCAGTTCTTC. Its translation: CASSVDAFSSYNEQFF. The J gene is TRBJ2-1, the V gene TRBV9; no reliable D call. CDR3 length: 16 residues. The germline V and J ends were trimmed by 0 bases and 0 bases, with 10 bases remaining between them. Germline CDR1 is SGDLS and CDR2 is YYNGEE.

Remarks on this clone: An end of the junction differs from the germline gene, which may be a read error. The rearrangement links TRBV10-3 to TRBJ2-5, with 9 bases that match TRBD2. The germline V gene encodes CDR1 ENHRY and CDR2 SYGVKD. CDR3 length: 16 amino acids. CDR3 in amino acids: CAIGLSTSGAQETRYF. As DNA, the CDR3 is TGTGCCATCGGACTCTCGACTAGCGGAGCCCAAGAGACCCGGTACTTC.

The chain is built from TRBV5-1 and TRBJ2-1; no clear D gene. Trimming cost V 2 bases and J 0 bases, with 6 bases left between them. The CDR3 spans 14 residues. Germline V gives CDR1 SGHRS, CDR2 YFSETQ. CDR3 sequence reads: CASSFSDSYNEQFF. For the CDR3, the DNA is TGCGCCAGCAGCTTCAGTGACTCCTACAATGAGCAGTTCTTC.

V is TRBV6-2 or TRBV6-3 and J is TRBJ2-3, with D maybe TRBD2 (6 bases). The CDR3 sequence is 12 residues long. V was cut by 6 bases and J by 4 bases, with 8 bases left in between. Per germline, CDR1 MNHEY and CDR2 SVGEGT. CDR3 loop: CASSPGADTQYF. The CDR3 DNA reads TGTGCCAGCAGCCCGGGGGCAGATACGCAGTATTTT.

The chain employs TRBV7-9 and TRBJ2-3, with D unresolved. Trimming stripped 6 bases from V and 0 bases from J, with 4 bases between. The germline V gene encodes CDR1 SEHNR and CDR2 FQNEAQ (reference sequence). The CDR3 is made up of 12 amino acids. For the CDR3, the DNA is TGTGCCAGCAGAAGTAGCACAGATACGCAGTATTTT. Translation gives CASRSSTDTQYF. Using reference TRBV7-9 and TRBJ2-3 for the parts outside the CDR3, the full variable domain is DTGVSQNPRHKITKRGQNVTFRCDPISEHNRLYWYRQTLGQGPEFLTYFQNEAQLEKSRLLSDRFSAERPKGSFSTLEIQRTEQGDSAMYLCASRSSTDTQYFGPGTRLTVL.

This clone occurred once. The chain couples TRBV27 to TRBJ2-7; the D gene could be TRBD1 or TRBD2 (6 bases each). The V end was cut by 7 bases, the J end by 3 bases, with 13 bases between. In germline, CDR1 is MNHEY, CDR2 SMNVEV (reference sequence). CDR3 length equals 13 residues. The chain's CDR3 is CASKRGQGYEQYF. The CDR3 nucleotides are TGTGCCAGCAAACGGGGGCAAGGCTACGAGCAGTACTTC.

This sequence joins TRBV12-5 and TRBJ2-1; D is ambiguous. This CDR3 has 17 amino acids. With 0 bases removed from V and 1 base from J, the gap between germline ends came to 13 bases. The germline V gene has CDR1 LGHNT and CDR2 FRNRAP. CDR3 in DNA: TGTGCTAGTGGTTTGGTACTGAGAGGACGGTCCTACAATGAGCAGTTCTTC. Protein: CASGLVLRGRSYNEQFF.

The chain links TRBV19 to TRBJ1-5, with D perhaps matching TRBD1 (6 bases). The germline V gene has CDR1 LNHDA and CDR2 SQIVND (reference sequence). The CDR3 is 14 residues long. V was pared by 5 bases and J by 3 bases, with 11 bases between. The CDR3 DNA is TGTGCCAGTAGTCACAGGGTACTCAATCAGCCCCAGCATTTT. Encoded protein: CASSHRVLNQPQHF.

This clone has a handful of counts. The chain joins TRBV15 to TRBJ2-5, with 12 nucleotides matching TRBD2. Germline lookup yields CDR1 LNHNV and CDR2 YYDKDF (reference sequence). CDR3 length: 15 amino acids. V gave up 0 bases and J gave up 5 bases; unmatched junction bases: 1. The CDR3 nucleotides read TGTGCCACCAGCAGAGAGACTAGCGGGAGTGAGACCCAGTACTTC. Translating it yields CATSRETSGSETQYF. The entire variable domain, with the rest obtained from reference TRBV15 and TRBJ2-5, is as follows: DAMVIQNPRYQVTQFGKPVTLSCSQTLNHNVMYWYQQKSSQAPKLLFHYYDKDFNNEADTPDNFQSRRPNTSFCFLDIRSPGLGDTAMYLCATSRETSGSETQYFGPGTRLLVL.

This rearrangement joins TRBV3-1 (or the pseudogene TRBV3-2) to TRBJ2-7, with D tentatively TRBD2 (6 bases). CDR1 LGHDT and CDR2 YNNKEL come from the germline V gene (reference sequence). V shed 4 bases and J shed 2 bases, with 24 bases lying between them. The CDR3 has 18 residues. The CDR3 coding sequence is TGTGCCAGCAGCCCGCTAGAGGTAGGGCTAGCGAGAACCTACGAGCAGTACTTC. Translation gives CASSPLEVGLARTYEQYF.

The chain combines TRBV11-3 with TRBJ2-1; TRBD1 is a possible D gene (5 bases). CDR3 size: 13 residues. Trimming removed 6 bases from V and 3 bases from J, with 9 bases in between. Per germline, CDR1 SGHNT and CDR2 YENEEA. The CDR3 loop reads CASSQDNYNEQFF. CDR3 sequence (DNA): TGTGCCAGCAGTCAGGACAACTACAATGAGCAGTTCTTC.

The V call is TRBV24-1, the J call TRBJ2-1; 12 bases fit TRBD2. This CDR3 has 19 amino acids. Germline values: CDR1 KGHDR, CDR2 SFDVKD. Trimming cost V 5 bases and J 2 bases; bases outside gene matches: 12. The CDR3: CATSATLAGGDRTYNEQFF. CDR3 in DNA: TGTGCCACCAGTGCCACCCTAGCGGGAGGGGACAGGACCTACAATGAGCAGTTCTTC.

This chain links TRBV10-3 with TRBJ2-6; the D gene is possibly TRBD2 (6 bases). The germline V gene has CDR1 ENHRY and CDR2 SYGVKD. The CDR3 extends over 17 amino acids. V lost 0 bases and J lost 0, with 9 bases in between. Here the CDR3 reads CAISESPGSSGANVLTF. For the CDR3, the DNA is TGTGCCATCAGTGAGTCGCCCGGGAGCTCTGGGGCCAACGTCCTGACTTTC.

The rearrangement uses TRBV18 and TRBJ2-3; possibly TRBD1 or TRBD2 for D (5 bases each). The CDR3 loop spans 15 amino acids. Germline CDR1 and CDR2: KGHSH and LQKENI. V dropped 4 bases and J dropped 3 bases, with 14 bases sitting between them. The CDR3 reads CASSRVAGATDTQYF. CDR3 DNA: TGTGCCAGCTCACGGGTAGCCGGGGCGACAGATACGCAGTATTTT.

The chain combines TRBV28 with TRBJ2-1, with 8 positions matching TRBD2. With 6 bases clipped from V and 2 bases from J, the junction kept 6 bases outside the gene matches. CDR1 and CDR2 (germline): MDHEN, SYDVKM. This CDR3 is built from 15 residues. The chain's CDR3 is CASRPPAGAYNEQFF. Here the CDR3 DNA reads TGTGCCAGCAGACCACCAGCGGGGGCCTACAATGAGCAGTTCTTC.

The chain combines TRBV9 with TRBJ1-5, with a possible D match to TRBD1 (6 bases). The CDR3 consists of 18 residues. Germline values: CDR1 SGDLS, CDR2 YYNGEE. V lost 1 base and J 6 bases, leaving 23 bases between the germline ends. CDR3 sequence: CASSVLRGGRIDRQPQHF. The CDR3 DNA follows: TGTGCCAGCAGCGTACTCAGAGGGGGTCGAATAGACCGTCAGCCCCAGCATTTT.